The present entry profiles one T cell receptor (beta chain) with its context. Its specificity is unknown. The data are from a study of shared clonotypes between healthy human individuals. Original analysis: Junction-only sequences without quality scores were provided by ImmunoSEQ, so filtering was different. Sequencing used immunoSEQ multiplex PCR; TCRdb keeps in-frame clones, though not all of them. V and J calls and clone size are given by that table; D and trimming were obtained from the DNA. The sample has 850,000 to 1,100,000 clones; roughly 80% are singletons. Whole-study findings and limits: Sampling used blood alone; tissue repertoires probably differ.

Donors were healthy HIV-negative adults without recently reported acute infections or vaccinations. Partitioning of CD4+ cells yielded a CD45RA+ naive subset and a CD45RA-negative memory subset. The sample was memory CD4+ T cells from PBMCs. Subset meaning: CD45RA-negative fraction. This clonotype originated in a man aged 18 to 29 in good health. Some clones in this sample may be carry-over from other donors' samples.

This chain's CDR3 is CASGLGGPGTDTQYF. CDR3 DNA: TGTGCTAGTGGTTTAGGGGGGCCGGGCACAGATACGCAGTATTTT. This sequence joins TRBV12-5 and TRBJ2-3; D might be TRBD1 or TRBD2, each matching 6 bases. CDR1 LGHNT and CDR2 FRNRAP come from the germline V gene. V was trimmed by 3 bases and J by 1 base, leaving 11 bases between them. The CDR3 is 15 residues long.